This T cell receptor (beta chain) came from a study of cytomegalovirus exposure and HLA in healthy donors (dated by TCRdb to about 2017). Background for the entire study: An earlier analysis of several hundred of the donors reported roughly 300 Gb of sequence data and 120 million or so unique TCR beta sequences from 150 million to 200 million T cells. Roughly 300 gigabases of sequencing data and around 80 million unique TCR sequences made up an early release that covered approximately 650 HLA-typed donors. Of the 300 to 500 genotyped donors, 80% to 90% were placed in the genetic ancestry cluster associated with self-reported Caucasian donors. The study aimed to test whether cataloging public T cell receptors could reveal signatures of past pathogen exposure. The study used immunosequencing to profile the T cell repertoires of approximately 630 subjects and linked those repertoires to cytomegalovirus serostatus. Along with the roughly 670-subject first cohort, a separate validation cohort of around 110 different subjects was used. To predict cytomegalovirus infection status, the study brought together high-throughput TCR immunosequencing, statistical association of individual TCRs with disease status, and machine learning. In a later analysis, previously published TCR beta repertoires from 600 to 850 donors were re-analyzed and high-resolution HLA genotyping was added so that TCR occurrence patterns could be studied. In the later analysis, no new phenotypic data were used to find candidate immune exposures; instead, reliance was placed on TCR beta sequences and their occurrence across donors. An earlier analysis of more than 450 of the donors used high-throughput TCR beta sequencing to judge whether each TCR beta V gene segment behaved as functional or pseudogenic. Donor age, sex, ethnicity and CMV serostatus were collected together with the repertoire data. Genome-wide SNP genotypes for about 65% of the 666 donors were used in a later genetic analysis, which treated that subset as a discovery cohort. Every repertoire in the discovery cohort had been generated on one and the same sequencing platform. HLA typing included class I and class II loci at four-digit resolution. The number of donors typed differed by locus, with roughly 629-640 for A, B, C, DRB1 and DQB1, 522 for DQA1, 606 for DPA1, and under 490 for DPB1. Roughly 5 DR-DQ haplotypes were handled as single units for association and clustering, since linkage in the cohort was strong. On average, around 240,000 unique TCR beta nucleotide sequences were sequenced per donor among more than 350 genotyped donors of the cohort, with roughly 18% of those sequences being non-productive.

Paper-wide results and their limitations: Cytomegalovirus status was reported to be diagnosed by the classifier with high specificity and sensitivity in both the original and validation cohorts. Correlated functional status among segregating V segments might be attributable to linkage disequilibrium, but an unknown experimental factor could not be ruled out. Across donors, most TCR sequences were observed very rarely, whereas some public TCRs were present in many individuals. Most CMV-associated TCR beta chains appeared to be HLA-restricted in a later analysis, and the HLA associations seemed to be driven largely by CMV exposure. Because counts were too low, about 18 rarely observed V segments, including chromosome 9 orphons, were left out of the earlier analysis of 587 of the donors. The study listed 164 TCR beta chains as associated with cytomegalovirus. A further reported finding was that TCR beta sequences accurately predicted the HLA-A and HLA-B alleles for most subjects in the first cohort. A later analysis associated about 17,000 TCR beta sequences with specific HLA alleles at a false discovery rate of 0.05. In this cohort, only TCR beta chains were sequenced, and detectable features were limited by the absence of alpha or paired-chain data. A later genetic analysis reported fewer N-insertions in productive TCRs among donors in an Asian-associated ancestry cluster than the roughly 700-donor mean. A later analysis reported that several top co-occurrence clusters appeared linked to parvovirus B19, influenza, CMV and Epstein-Barr virus. In an earlier analysis of 587 of the donors, most TCR beta V segments appeared in productive rearrangements about 90% or about 30% of the time, broadly matching IMGT annotations. Presence/absence analyses assumed roughly uniform sequencing depth across donors, an assumption that may not hold. A few of the identified cytomegalovirus-associated TCR beta chains were confirmed in vitro to be specific for cytomegalovirus antigens. A later analysis found that TCR association rates varied across HLA loci, with DRB1 alleles showing the most associated TCRs and HLA-C alleles the fewest. An association between a missense DCLRE1C variant and V-gene and J-gene trimming of TCR beta chains was found in a later genetic analysis and replicated in an independent cohort. Immune exposure information for the cohort was limited to CMV serostatus. A later analysis found that HLA-associated TCR beta chains were more clonally expanded and had lower generation probabilities than equally common non-associated chains. The authors suggested that the approach could potentially be extended to other disease states and immunological phenotypes. When HLA alleles, especially DR and DQ, strongly co-occurred, attributing TCR associations to individual alleles was difficult. A cluster of highly shared sequence variants was judged likely to be a technical artifact of the sequencing pipeline. Some IMGT-functional V segments, including TRBV6-2 and TRBV6-3, could not be told apart with the 87-base-pair reads, so those segments were excluded. Because some donors lacked HLA typing at each locus, the association tests relied only on the typed subset.

Concerning this clone itself: Its antigen is currently not known. One base away there is no much larger clone; base qualities are not given.

The library relied on the immunoSEQ multiplex PCR assay. For the multiplex PCR, a mixture combining 60 forward primers for TCR Vbeta segments and 13 reverse primers for TCR Jbeta segments was used. The CDR3 region of rearranged TCR beta genes was amplified from genomic DNA by a multiplex PCR assay. The amplified TCR beta libraries were sequenced on the Illumina HiSeq System as 87-base-pair reads. Per the original workflow: Across the 700 or so repertoires, a later analysis counted approximately 75 million unique TCR beta chains, approximately 12 million of which were shared by at least two donors. Raw reads were error-corrected and collapsed into unique sequences by a nearest-neighbor algorithm in which closely related sequences were merged to remove PCR and sequencing errors. To assign V, D and J gene segments, CDR3 sequences were aligned to IMGT reference sequences. Each retained sequence needed at least a six-nucleotide match to both a V gene segment and a J gene segment. Rearrangements were classified as productive when the CDR3 lacked stop codons and remained in frame with V and J, and all other rearrangements were classified as non-productive. Following IMGT convention, CDR3 was defined as the stretch from the second conserved V-encoded cysteine up to the conserved J-encoded phenylalanine. The earlier analysis of 550 to 650 of the donors excluded any sequence lacking an unambiguous match to a single V gene segment. In an earlier analysis of roughly 600 of the donors, a V segment was called functional when productive rearrangements were above 56.7%, and segregating when the standard deviation between donors exceeded 5%. A statistical classification framework was developed to diagnose cytomegalovirus status using the catalog of TCR beta chain sequences. A later analysis assigned V and J genes by comparing TCR nucleotide sequences with IMGT/GENE-DB human TR gene sequences. In a later analysis, CDR3 sequences and most-parsimonious VDJ recombination scenarios were assigned using the TCRdist pipeline. In a later analysis, every TCR beta chain was defined by the combination of its CDR3 amino acid sequence and its V-gene family, and reads without a unique V-gene family were dropped. As a way to deal with suspected cross-contamination and a sequencing artifact, a later analysis dropped approximately 590 nucleotide sequences that were highly shared and had low generation probability. In a later analysis, a clonal expansion index for each public chain was calculated from normalized within-repertoire ranks of inferred template counts. Generation probabilities in a later analysis came from a VDJ recombination model fitted to out-of-frame rearrangements, and those results were checked against IGoR. In a later analysis, hypergeometric tests were used to score TCR-TCR, TCR-HLA and TCR-CMV co-occurrence, with a repertoire-size bias correction applied to TCR pairs. False discovery rates were estimated in a later analysis by permuting HLA or CMV assignments 20 times. A later analysis grouped co-occurring TCRs with DBSCAN, adding TCRdist sequence similarity when clustering within HLA-allele-positive subsets. For co-occurrence clustering, repertoires with fewer than 30,000 or more than 120,000 public chains were excluded, along with roughly five repertoires with anomalous nucleotide sharing. As stored in TCRdb, this immuneACCESS dataset retains in-frame rearrangements with V and J assigned. A fraction of the clones does not appear; measured against another copy, unresolved V genes explain less than half of the discrepancy, and the remainder lacks a known reason. Clonal size and the V and J genes are those of that table, whereas D and trimming came from the DNA. The sample yields roughly 190,000 clones; 8.5% to 10% were counted once. 1% to 1.5% of the sample belongs to the ten largest clones.

In total, roughly 670 healthy bone marrow donors made up the cohort. At the time of sampling, every cohort member was nominally healthy, though immune exposures that went unrecorded were likely present. The donor was CMV seropositive and belonged to the group of some 290 seropositive cohort members. Each donor provided a peripheral blood sample, and peripheral blood mononuclear cells were used for TCR beta sequencing. The Qiagen DNeasy Blood Extraction Kit was used to extract genomic DNA from the blood cell samples. The CDR3 contains 13 residues, cysteine and phenylalanine counted. This entry keeps only the CDR3 DNA: 39 bases, framed from base 1. For CDR1 and CDR2, the germline V gene (reference sequence) lists MNHEY and SMNVEV. Germline trimming: 5 bases from V, 7 bases from J; junction bases outside gene matches: 8.

This clonotype was sampled from a woman aged 25 to 39 in good health and CMV-seropositive. This chain joins TRBV27 to TRBJ2-7, and TRBD2 aligns with 7 junction nucleotides. Sequencing was performed on PBMCs. The DNA reads TGTGCCAGCAGTCCATCCCTGGGAGGGGAGCAGTACTTC. It encodes CASSPSLGGEQYF.